Sequencing of this TCR beta chain was carried out in a study of cytomegalovirus exposure and HLA in healthy donors. Study-wide findings and caveats: Cytomegalovirus-associated TCR beta chains were listed, numbering roughly 150. Reports indicated that the classifier achieved high specificity and sensitivity in diagnosing cytomegalovirus status.

V shed 0 bases, J shed 8 bases, and the junction held 11 bases outside the gene matches. Germline V gene lookup returns CDR1 SGDLS and CDR2 YYNGEE. The length of the CDR3 is 17 residues. A word on this clone: Its antigen remains unknown.

TCRdb's table, derived via immunoSEQ multiplex PCR, lists solely in-frame clones and lacks some. The repertoire includes roughly 90,000 clones, approximately 93% of them detected once, and around 1.2% sits in the top ten. The donors were part of the roughly 130-subject validation cohort, which stood apart from the approximately 640-subject first cohort. V and J are TRBV9 and TRBJ2-1, with 10 bases identical to TRBD2. The TCR was taken from a woman between 25 and 40 years old in good health and CMV-seropositive. Sequencing used PBMCs. This CDR3 is CASSVAIAGGQGDEQFF. The CDR3 DNA follows: TGTGCCAGCAGCGTAGCTATAGCGGGGGGCCAGGGGGATGAGCAGTTCTTC.